A single sample gave rise to the 2 T cell receptor beta chains below, sequenced in a study of blood T cell repertoires in COVID-19 (TCRdb year 2020). Libraries were prepared through the immunoSEQ multiplex PCR assay. As stored in TCRdb, this immuneACCESS dataset retains in-frame rearrangements with V and J assigned. A fraction of the clones does not appear; measured against another copy, unresolved V genes explain less than half of the discrepancy, and the remainder lacks a known reason. For this sample there are 300,000 or so clones; around nine tenths appear just once. 1.3% of the sample lies in the top ten. The sequencing sample was made of peripheral blood. The receptors stem from a man aged 65-85 years with acute or convalescent COVID-19.

This clone was seen only once. The V call is TRBV27, the J call TRBJ2-7, with D possibly being TRBD1 (6 bases). CDR3 size: 15 residues. V was trimmed by 3 bases and J by 2 bases, leaving 14 bases between them. Germline V gene sequence: CDR1 MNHEY, CDR2 SMNVEV (reference sequence). CDR3: CASSFFGTPPYEQYF. The CDR3 coding sequence is TGTGCCAGCAGTTTCTTCGGGACACCACCCTACGAGCAGTACTTC.

The DNA of the CDR3 is TGTGCCGGACGTACAGGGGGCGGCAATCAGCCCCAGCATTTT. Its translation: CAGRTGGGNQPQHF. The chain recombines TRBV19 with TRBJ1-5; 9 bases align to TRBD1. Germline V gives CDR1 LNHDA, CDR2 SQIVND (reference sequence). This CDR3 spans 14 amino acids. The V gene end was trimmed by 11 bases and the J gene end by 2 bases; junction bases not matched to a gene: 7.